This T cell receptor beta chain comes out of a study of cytomegalovirus exposure and HLA in healthy donors. The CDR3 has 12 residues. In germline, CDR1 is MDHEN, CDR2 SYDVKM. The V gene end was trimmed by 5 bases and the J gene end by 13 bases; junction bases not matched to a gene: 5. With 60 Vbeta and 13 Jbeta primers, the PCR was carried out. Sequenced by immunoSEQ multiplex PCR; TCRdb stores in-frame clones only, minus some. The sample table sets out about 60,000 clones. This chain joins TRBV28 and TRBJ2-1; 10 bases are a match to TRBD2. Sequences were obtained from PBMCs. The clonotype originates from a man aged 45-65 years in good health and CMV-seropositive. CDR3 sequence reads: CASSLLAGLQFF. Here the CDR3 DNA reads TGTGCCAGCAGTCTACTAGCGGGGCTCCAGTTCTTC.